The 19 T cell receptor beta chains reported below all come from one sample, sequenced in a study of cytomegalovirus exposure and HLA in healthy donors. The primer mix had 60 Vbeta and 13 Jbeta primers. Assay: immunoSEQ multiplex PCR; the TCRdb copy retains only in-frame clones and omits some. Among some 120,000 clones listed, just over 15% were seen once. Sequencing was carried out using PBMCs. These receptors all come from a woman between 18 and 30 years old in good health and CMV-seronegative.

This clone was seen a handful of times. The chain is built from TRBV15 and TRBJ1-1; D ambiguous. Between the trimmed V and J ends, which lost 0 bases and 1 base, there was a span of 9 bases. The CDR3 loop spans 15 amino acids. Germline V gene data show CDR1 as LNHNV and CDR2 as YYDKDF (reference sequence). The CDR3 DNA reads TGTGCCACCAGCAGAGACCCACTAAGGAACACTGAAGCTTTCTTT. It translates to CATSRDPLRNTEAFF. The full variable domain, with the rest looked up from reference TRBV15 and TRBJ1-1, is DAMVIQNPRYQVTQFGKPVTLSCSQTLNHNVMYWYQQKSSQAPKLLFHYYDKDFNNEADTPDNFQSRRPNTSFCFLDIRSPGLGDTAMYLCATSRDPLRNTEAFFGQGTRLTVV.

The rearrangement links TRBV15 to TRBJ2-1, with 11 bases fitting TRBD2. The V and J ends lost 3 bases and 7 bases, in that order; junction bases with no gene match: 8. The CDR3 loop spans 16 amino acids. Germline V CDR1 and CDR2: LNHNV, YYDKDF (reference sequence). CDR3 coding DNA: TGTGCCACCAGCAGGGGCGTGACTAGCGGGATGAATGAGCAGTTCTTC. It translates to CATSRGVTSGMNEQFF.

The CDR3 nucleotides are TGCAGTGCCGGTGACACTGAAGCTTTCTTT. This gives the protein CSAGDTEAFF. The J gene is TRBJ1-1, the V gene TRBV20-1; D remains ambiguous. CDR1 is DFQATT, CDR2 SNEGSKA, per germline (reference sequence). The CDR3 has 10 amino acids. Deletions cut 6 bases from V and 3 bases from J, with 5 bases between.

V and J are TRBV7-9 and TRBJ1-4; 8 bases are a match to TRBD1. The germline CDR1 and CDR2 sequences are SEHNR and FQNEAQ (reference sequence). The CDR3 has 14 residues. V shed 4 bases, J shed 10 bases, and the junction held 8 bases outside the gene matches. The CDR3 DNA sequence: TGTGCCAGCAGCTCTTGGGAGGGGACAGGAAAACTGTTTTTT. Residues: CASSSWEGTGKLFF.

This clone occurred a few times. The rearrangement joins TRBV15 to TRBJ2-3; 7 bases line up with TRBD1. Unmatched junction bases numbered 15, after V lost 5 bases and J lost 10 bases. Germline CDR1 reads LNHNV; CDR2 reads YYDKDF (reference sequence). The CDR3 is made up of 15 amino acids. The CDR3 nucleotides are TGTGCCACCAGCTCACCCTCAACAGGGGCCGAAGCGCAGTATTTT. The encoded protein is CATSSPSTGAEAQYF.

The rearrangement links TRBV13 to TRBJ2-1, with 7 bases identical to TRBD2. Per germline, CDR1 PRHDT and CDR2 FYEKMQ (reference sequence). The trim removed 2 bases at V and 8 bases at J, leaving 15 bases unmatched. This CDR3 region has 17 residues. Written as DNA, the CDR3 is TGTGCCAGCAGCTTAACGGCGGGGGTGACCCGACGTCATGAGCAGTTCTTC. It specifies CASSLTAGVTRRHEQFF.

The CDR3 bases are TGTGCCAGCAGCACCCTGGACAGGTCTATGGGCACTGAAGCTTTCTTT. Its translation: CASSTLDRSMGTEAFF. This rearrangement joins TRBV13 to TRBJ1-1, with 7 positions matching TRBD1. Trimming cost V 5 bases and J 4 bases; bases outside gene matches: 13. The CDR3 consists of 16 residues. CDR1 PRHDT and CDR2 FYEKMQ come from the germline V gene (reference sequence).

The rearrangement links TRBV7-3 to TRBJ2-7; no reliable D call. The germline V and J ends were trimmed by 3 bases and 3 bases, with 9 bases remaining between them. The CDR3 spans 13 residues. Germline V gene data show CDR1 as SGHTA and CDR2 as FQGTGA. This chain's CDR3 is CASSFASGYEQYF. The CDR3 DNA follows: TGTGCCAGCAGCTTCGCGTCGGGCTACGAGCAGTACTTC.

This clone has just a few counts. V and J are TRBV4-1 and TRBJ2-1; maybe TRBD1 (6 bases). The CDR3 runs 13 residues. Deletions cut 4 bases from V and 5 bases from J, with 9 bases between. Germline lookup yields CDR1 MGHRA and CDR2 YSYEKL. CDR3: CASSLDRNNEQFF. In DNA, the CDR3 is TGCGCCAGCAGCCTGGACAGAAACAATGAGCAGTTCTTC.

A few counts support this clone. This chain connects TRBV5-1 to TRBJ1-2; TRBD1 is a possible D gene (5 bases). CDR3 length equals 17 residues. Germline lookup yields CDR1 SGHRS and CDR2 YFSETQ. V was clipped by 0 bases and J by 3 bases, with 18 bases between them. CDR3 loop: CASSLGVVGRGDYGYTF. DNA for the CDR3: TGCGCCAGCAGCTTGGGAGTGGTGGGGCGAGGCGACTATGGCTACACCTTC. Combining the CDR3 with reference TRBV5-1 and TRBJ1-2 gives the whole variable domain KAGVTQTPRYLIKTRGQQVTLSCSPISGHRSVSWYQQTPGQGLQFLFEYFSETQRNKGNFPGRFSGRQFSNSRSEMNVSTLELGDSALYLCASSLGVVGRGDYGYTFGSGTRLTVV.

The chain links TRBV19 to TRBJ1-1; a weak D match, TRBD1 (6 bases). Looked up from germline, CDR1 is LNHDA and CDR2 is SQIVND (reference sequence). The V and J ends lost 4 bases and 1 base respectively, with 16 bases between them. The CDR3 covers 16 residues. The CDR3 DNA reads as TGTGCCAGTAGTACAATACAGGGTCAGCGGAACACTGAAGCTTTCTTT. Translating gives CASSTIQGQRNTEAFF.

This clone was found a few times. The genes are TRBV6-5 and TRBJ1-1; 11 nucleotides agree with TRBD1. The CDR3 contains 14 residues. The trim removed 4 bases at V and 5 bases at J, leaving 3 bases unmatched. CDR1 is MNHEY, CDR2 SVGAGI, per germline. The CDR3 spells CASSLGTGGTEAFF. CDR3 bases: TGTGCCAGCAGTTTAGGGACAGGGGGAACTGAAGCTTTCTTT.

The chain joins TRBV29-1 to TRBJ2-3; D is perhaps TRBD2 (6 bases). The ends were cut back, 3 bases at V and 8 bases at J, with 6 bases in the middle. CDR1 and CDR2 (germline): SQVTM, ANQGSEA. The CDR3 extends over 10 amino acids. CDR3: CSVDGGTQYF. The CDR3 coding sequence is TGCAGCGTTGACGGGGGTACGCAGTATTTT.

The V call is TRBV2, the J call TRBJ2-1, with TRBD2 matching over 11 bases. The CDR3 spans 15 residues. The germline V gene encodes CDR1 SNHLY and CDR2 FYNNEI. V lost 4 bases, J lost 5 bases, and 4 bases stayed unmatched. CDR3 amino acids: CASSGTSGGHNEQFF. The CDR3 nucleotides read TGTGCCAGCAGTGGTACTAGCGGGGGCCACAATGAGCAGTTCTTC.

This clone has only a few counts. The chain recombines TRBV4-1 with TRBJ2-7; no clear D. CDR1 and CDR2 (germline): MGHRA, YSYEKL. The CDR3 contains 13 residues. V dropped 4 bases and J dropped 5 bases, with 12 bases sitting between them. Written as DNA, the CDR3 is TGCGCCAGCAGCCTTCCAAGGAGCCACGAGCAGTACTTC. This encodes CASSLPRSHEQYF.

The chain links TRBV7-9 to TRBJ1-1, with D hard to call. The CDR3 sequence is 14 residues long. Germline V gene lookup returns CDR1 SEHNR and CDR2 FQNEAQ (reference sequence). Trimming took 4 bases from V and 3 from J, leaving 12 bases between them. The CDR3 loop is CASSSTRGYTEAFF. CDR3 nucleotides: TGTGCCAGCAGCTCCACTCGGGGTTACACTGAAGCTTTCTTT.

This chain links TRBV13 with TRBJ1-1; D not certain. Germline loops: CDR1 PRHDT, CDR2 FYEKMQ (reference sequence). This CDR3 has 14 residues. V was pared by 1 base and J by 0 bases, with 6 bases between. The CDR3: CASSLAPVNTEAFF. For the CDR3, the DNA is TGTGCCAGCAGCTTAGCGCCGGTGAACACTGAAGCTTTCTTT.

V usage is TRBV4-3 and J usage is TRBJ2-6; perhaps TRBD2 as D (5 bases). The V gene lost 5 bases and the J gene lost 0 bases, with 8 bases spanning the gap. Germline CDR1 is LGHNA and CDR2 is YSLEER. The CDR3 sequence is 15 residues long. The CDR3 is CASSSGVSGANVLTF. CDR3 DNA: TGCGCCAGCAGCTCCGGGGTCTCTGGGGCCAACGTCCTGACTTTC.

The DNA of the CDR3 is TGTGCCAGCAGTTTTAGGTCTGGGTCCAGGGTTTACGAGCAGTACTTC. As protein: CASSFRSGSRVYEQYF. The chain links TRBV28 to TRBJ2-7; weak D call: TRBD1 (5 bases). Germline V gives CDR1 MDHEN, CDR2 SYDVKM. Deletions cut 3 bases from V and 4 bases from J, with 19 bases between. This CDR3 is built from 16 residues.